The 21 T cell receptor beta chains reported below all come from one sample, sequenced in a study of blood T cells in healthy people across ages. With a J-beta primer mix and a sample-barcoded 5' primer, a second PCR ran 7 to 11 cycles. Each CDR3 protein is one row after TCRdb ran MiXCR on the 5' RACE reads. This table has about 680,000 distinct CDR3 sequences, roughly 50% appearing once. Sequencing input: blood. These receptors were collected from a woman aged 60-70 years in good health.

In its sample, this clonotype was seen a few times. The gene calls are TRBV5-1 and TRBJ2-5, with D hard to call. Trimming took 2 bases from V and 11 from J, leaving 19 bases between them. Germline V gene data show CDR1 as SGHRS and CDR2 as YFSETQ. The CDR3 sequence is 14 residues long. The CDR3 reads CASSFDGPAMEQYF. CDR3 sequence (DNA): TGCGCCAGCAGCTTCGATGGGCCCGCCATGGAACAGTACTTC.

In its sample, this clonotype was seen once. This chain joins TRBV5-5 and TRBJ1-2; D not certain. The CDR3 totals 15 residues. The ends were cut back, 4 bases at V and 4 bases at J, with 17 bases in the middle. The V gene's germline CDR1 is SGHKS and CDR2 YYEKEE (reference sequence). The CDR3: CASSAGVEIGYGYTF. For the CDR3, the DNA is TGTGCCAGCAGCGCCGGGGTGGAAATAGGCTATGGCTACACCTTC.

The chain employs TRBV18 and TRBJ2-1; a weak D match, TRBD1 (5 bases). In germline, CDR1 is KGHSH, CDR2 LQKENI. The CDR3 contains 14 residues. Trimming removed 6 bases at V and 3 bases at J, with 12 bases between. Here the CDR3 DNA reads TGTGCCAGCTCCCCGAAGGGGAACTACAATGAGCAGTTCTTC. Translating it yields CASSPKGNYNEQFF.

The chain recombines TRBV7-8 with TRBJ1-6; D is unresolved. V shed 5 bases and J shed 7 bases, with 15 bases lying between them. The CDR3 is 15 residues long. Germline CDR1 and CDR2: SGHVS and FQNEAQ. In DNA, the CDR3 is TGTGCCAGCAGCCGTAATTCGCCGATGAATTCACCCCTCCACTTT. This encodes CASSRNSPMNSPLHF.

Notes on this clonotype: One junction end disagrees with the germline gene, perhaps due to a read error. The chain employs TRBV11-1 and TRBJ1-1; TRBD1 is a possible D gene (6 bases). Germline V CDR1 and CDR2: SGHAT, FQDESV (reference sequence). CDR3 size: 16 residues. CDR3: CASRSGGGSMKTEAFF. The DNA of the CDR3 is TGTGCCAGCAGGAGTGGAGGGGGAAGTATGAAAACTGAAGCTTTCTTT.

This chain connects TRBV20-1 to TRBJ2-1; D is possibly TRBD2 (6 bases). Germline V gene lookup returns CDR1 DFQATT and CDR2 SNEGSKA (reference sequence). This CDR3 has 13 residues. The V end lost 5 bases, the J end lost 9 bases, and 17 bases lay between the germline ends. The CDR3 coding sequence is TGCAGTGCTGGTGGGCGGGATGGGGTTGAGCAGTTCTTC. Its translation: CSAGGRDGVEQFF.

The J gene is TRBJ2-5, the V gene TRBV20-1; a possible D gene is TRBD2 (7 bases). From germline, CDR1 is DFQATT and CDR2 SNEGSKA (reference sequence). The CDR3 runs to 15 residues. V was pared by 0 bases and J by 11 bases, with 22 bases between. The CDR3 spells CSARDARGHRGEQYF. The CDR3 DNA reads as TGCAGTGCTAGAGATGCGAGGGGACATCGGGGGGAGCAGTACTTC.

This chain connects TRBV11-2 to TRBJ2-1, with 10 bases matching TRBD2. Germline-derived CDR1 and CDR2 are SGHAT and FQNNGV. The CDR3 sequence is 14 residues long. The junction had 2 bases not matched to a gene; V was cut back by 0 bases and J by 9 bases. Here the CDR3 DNA reads TGTGCCAGCAGCTTAGAACTAGCGGGAACTGAGCAGTTCTTC. Protein product: CASSLELAGTEQFF.

V and J are TRBV27 and TRBJ2-7; 11 bases map to TRBD2. CDR1 and CDR2 (germline): MNHEY, SMNVEV (reference sequence). J lost 4 bases, V lost 6 bases, and 11 bases had no gene match. The CDR3 length is 16 residues. DNA of the CDR3: TGTGCCAGCAGCTTTGCCGGGACTAGCGGCGGGTACGAGCAGTACTTC. Amino acid sequence: CASSFAGTSGGYEQYF.

This chain connects TRBV29-1 to TRBJ1-2; D gene unclear. CDR1 SQVTM and CDR2 ANQGSEA come from the germline V gene. CDR3 size: 12 residues. Trimming pared 3 bases from V and 6 bases from J, leaving 11 bases between. CDR3 loop: CSVESPGHGYTF. In DNA form, the CDR3 reads TGCAGCGTTGAGTCACCCGGGCATGGCTACACCTTC.

The DNA for the CDR3 is TGTGCCAGCAGCTTGCAGATTTTACAGAGCCACGAGCAGTACTTC. It translates to CASSLQILQSHEQYF. This chain uses TRBV5-6 with TRBJ2-5; D not certain. The tail of the sequence fits TRBJ2-7 better, so the J call may be wrong. The length of the CDR3 is 15 residues. CDR1 is SGHDT and CDR2 is YYEEEE in the germline V gene.

The chain recombines TRBV29-1 with TRBJ2-1; TRBD1 aligns across 12 bases. The CDR3 loop spans 14 amino acids. Trimming took 7 bases from V and 8 from J; bases not matched to a gene: 9. In germline, CDR1 is SQVTM, CDR2 ANQGSEA. CDR3 sequence reads: CSAPGGQGADEQFF. CDR3 nucleotides: TGCAGCGCCCCCGGGGGACAGGGGGCAGATGAGCAGTTCTTC.

This clonotype has just a few counts. The chain employs TRBV4-3 and TRBJ1-2, with 7 nucleotides matching TRBD1. Per germline, CDR1 LGHNA and CDR2 YSLEER. V lost 3 bases to trimming and J lost 6 bases; unmatched junction nucleotides: 4. This CDR3 spans 13 amino acids. In nucleotides, the CDR3 is TGCGCCAGCAGCCAGGCAGGGGGGGATGGCTACACCTTC. This translates into CASSQAGGDGYTF.

This chain joins TRBV6-2 or TRBV6-3 and TRBJ2-7, with TRBD1 matching over 9 bases. Germline loops: CDR1 MNHEY, CDR2 SVGEGT. With 2 bases clipped from V and 2 bases from J, the junction kept 4 bases outside the gene matches. The CDR3 covers 15 residues. CDR3 DNA sequence: TGTGCCAGCAGTTACGCGGGACAGGGTACCTACGAGCAGTACTTC. Its protein product is CASSYAGQGTYEQYF.

The CDR3 here is CASSWKGKNTDTQYF. CDR3 in DNA: TGTGCCAGCAGCTGGAAGGGGAAAAACACAGATACGCAGTATTTT. The chain has TRBV11-2 and TRBJ2-3; a possible D gene is TRBD1 (5 bases). The CDR3 runs 15 residues. V was cut by 4 bases and J by 2 bases, with 13 bases left in between. Germline values: CDR1 SGHAT, CDR2 FQNNGV.

This clonotype was counted between two and nine times. This chain connects TRBV20-1 to TRBJ2-7; 9 bases are shared with TRBD1. Trimming cost V 5 bases and J 1 base; bases outside gene matches: 6. The germline gives CDR1 DFQATT, CDR2 SNEGSKA (reference sequence). The CDR3 is 14 amino acids. The CDR3 nucleotides are TGCAGTGCTTGCCGGGACAGGGCTTCCTACGAGCAGTACTTC. It yields the protein CSACRDRASYEQYF.

The chain uses TRBV15 and TRBJ2-1; perhaps D is TRBD1 or TRBD2 (5 bases each). Germline V gives CDR1 LNHNV, CDR2 YYDKDF (reference sequence). V was shortened by 3 bases and J by 0 bases, with 12 bases between the two germline ends. CDR3 length equals 16 residues. In DNA form, the CDR3 reads TGTGCCACCAGCAGCCCGGGGCTCAGCTCCTACAATGAGCAGTTCTTC. Encoded protein: CATSSPGLSSYNEQFF.

This rearrangement joins TRBV20-1 to TRBJ2-5, with a possible D match to TRBD1 (6 bases). The CDR3 loop spans 14 amino acids. Germline V gene sequence: CDR1 DFQATT, CDR2 SNEGSKA (reference sequence). Trimming left V 6 bases short and J 2 bases short, with 16 bases between. CDR3 DNA: TGCAGTGCGCGTCCGGGACACGCGCAAGAGACCCAGTACTTC. Residues: CSARPGHAQETQYF.

This clonotype appeared a few times. The V gene is TRBV20-1, the J gene TRBJ2-6, with D uncertain. Trimming shortened V by 0 bases and J by 0 bases, and 3 bases separated the two germline ends. Germline lookup yields CDR1 DFQATT and CDR2 SNEGSKA (reference sequence). This CDR3 contains 14 residues. CDR3: CSARDYSGANVLTF. The CDR3 region has the DNA TGCAGTGCTAGAGACTACTCTGGGGCCAACGTCCTGACTTTC.

A few counts support this clonotype. The chain employs TRBV2 and TRBJ1-2; no clear D. In germline, CDR1 is SNHLY, CDR2 FYNNEI. This CDR3 spans 13 amino acids. Trimming took 7 bases from V and 0 from J, leaving 9 bases between them. The DNA of the CDR3 is TGTGCCAGCACCCGAGCGGCTAACTATGGCTACACCTTC. Residues: CASTRAANYGYTF.

This clonotype has only a few counts. Possible read error: a much larger clone is one base away. The J gene is TRBJ2-3, the V gene TRBV2; D gene uncertain. The CDR3 is 11 amino acids. Germline-derived CDR1 and CDR2 are SNHLY and FYNNEI. V was trimmed by 6 bases and J by 7 bases, leaving 8 bases between them. The chain's CDR3 is CASRQENTQYF. The CDR3 nucleotides are TGTGCCAGCAGACAAGAGAATACGCAGTATTTT.